Listed here are 15 T cell receptor beta chains from one sample, sequenced in a study of shared clonotypes between healthy human individuals. Clones were read by immunoSEQ multiplex PCR, and TCRdb kept only the in-frame ones, dropping some. Of roughly 1,500,000 clones in the sample, 95% to 99% were seen once. The sequenced sample consisted of naive CD4+ T cells sorted from blood. Subset given: CD45RA+ positively selected. The receptors come from a man aged 25-45 years in good health.

The rearrangement links TRBV7-9 to TRBJ2-3; D may match TRBD1 or TRBD2 (6 bases each). From germline, CDR1 is SEHNR and CDR2 FQNEAQ (reference sequence). Trimming removed 3 bases from V and 2 bases from J, with 21 bases in between. The CDR3 spans 18 residues. The CDR3 bases are TGTGCCAGCAGCTTTGAGAGGGGGGCCTACTCACTCACAGATACGCAGTATTTT. Protein sequence: CASSFERGAYSLTDTQYF.

The V gene is TRBV5-5, the J gene TRBJ1-5; 7 bases align to TRBD1. The CDR3 has 14 residues. In germline, CDR1 is SGHKS, CDR2 YYEKEE (reference sequence). With 0 bases clipped from V and 6 bases from J, the junction kept 3 bases outside the gene matches. CDR3 loop: CASSLDTGVQPQHF. In nucleotides, the CDR3 is TGTGCCAGCAGCTTGGATACAGGGGTTCAGCCCCAGCATTTT. Together with reference TRBV5-5 and TRBJ1-5, the CDR3 gives the full variable domain: DAGVTQSPTHLIKTRGQQVTLRCSPISGHKSVSWYQQVLGQGPQFIFQYYEKEERGRGNFPDRFSARQFPNYSSELNVNALLLGDSALYLCASSLDTGVQPQHFGDGTRLSIL.

This sequence joins TRBV2 and TRBJ1-5; 7 nucleotides match TRBD1. Trimming removed 6 bases from V and 3 bases from J; junction bases left unmatched: 11. Germline V gives CDR1 SNHLY, CDR2 FYNNEI. The CDR3 totals 16 residues. The CDR3 loop is CASSVGGGGDNQPQHF. CDR3 DNA: TGTGCCAGCAGCGTTGGAGGGGGCGGTGACAATCAGCCCCAGCATTTT.

The CDR3 protein is CASSLGGLGYNEQFF. CDR3 DNA: TGTGCCAGCAGCTTGGGAGGCTTGGGGTACAATGAGCAGTTCTTC. The chain combines TRBV5-4 with TRBJ2-1; no reliable D call. Trimming cost V 0 bases and J 4 bases, with 11 bases left between them. The CDR3 sequence is 15 residues long. From germline, CDR1 is SGHNT and CDR2 YYREEE (reference sequence).

The chain has TRBV28 and TRBJ2-7, with D possibly being TRBD2 (6 bases). CDR3 length: 13 residues. Trimming pared 6 bases from V and 6 bases from J, leaving 15 bases between. The germline V gene has CDR1 MDHEN and CDR2 SYDVKM. CDR3 protein: CASSWGVGREQYF. DNA of the CDR3: TGTGCCAGCAGCTGGGGGGTAGGTCGCGAGCAGTACTTC.

The chain links TRBV7-6 to TRBJ2-1; no reliable D call. The CDR3 is made up of 14 amino acids. V dropped 6 bases and J dropped 4 bases, with 13 bases sitting between them. In germline, CDR1 is SGHVS, CDR2 FNYEAQ. The CDR3 protein is CASSLSNYYNEQFF. The CDR3 DNA sequence: TGTGCCAGCAGTCTTAGCAATTATTACAATGAGCAGTTCTTC.

The chain links TRBV30 to TRBJ2-4; possible D gene TRBD1, 5 bases. V was trimmed by 8 bases and J by 6 bases, leaving 11 bases between them. CDR1 is GTSNPN and CDR2 is SVGIG in the germline V gene (reference sequence). The CDR3 length is 11 residues. The CDR3 nucleotides read TGTGCCCAAGGGCAGGGAAACATTCAGTACTTC. Protein: CAQGQGNIQYF.

The chain combines TRBV29-1 with TRBJ2-1; 11 bases are shared with TRBD2. J lost 7 bases, V lost 5 bases, and 4 bases had no gene match. This CDR3 has 13 residues. Germline V gene lookup returns CDR1 SQVTM and CDR2 ANQGSEA. The CDR3 region is CSVSTSGRNEQFF. The CDR3 DNA is TGCAGCGTTTCCACTAGCGGGAGAAATGAGCAGTTCTTC.

This rearrangement joins TRBV19 to TRBJ2-1; D is unresolved. Germline V gives CDR1 LNHDA, CDR2 SQIVND (reference sequence). With 6 bases removed from V and 5 bases from J, the gap between germline ends came to 14 bases. This CDR3 contains 14 residues. Here the CDR3 DNA reads TGTGCCAGTAGGGAAAGACTCGTACACAATGAGCAGTTCTTC. As protein: CASRERLVHNEQFF.

The V gene is TRBV6-1, the J gene TRBJ2-7, with 9 bases that match TRBD1. Per the germline V gene, CDR1 is MNHNS and CDR2 is SASEGT. CDR3 size: 15 residues. The trim removed 1 base at V and 1 base at J, leaving 2 bases unmatched. The CDR3 DNA reads TGTGCCAGCAGTGAAGACAGGGGGCTTTCCTACGAGCAGTACTTC. Protein: CASSEDRGLSYEQYF.

CDR3 sequence reads: CASSLSASGSAYEQYF. The CDR3 DNA reads TGTGCCAGCAGCTTATCTGCCAGCGGGAGCGCCTACGAGCAGTACTTC. The chain is built from TRBV7-6 and TRBJ2-7; TRBD2 matches 8 bases. The junction had 8 bases not matched to a gene; V was cut back by 2 bases and J by 2 bases. CDR1 is SGHVS, CDR2 FNYEAQ, per germline. The CDR3 runs 16 residues.

The CDR3 nucleotides read TGCGCCAGCAGCCTCTCCGGGGAGCAGTTCTTC. Translation gives CASSLSGEQFF. V is TRBV5-1 and J is TRBJ2-1; D ambiguous. The germline V gene has CDR1 SGHRS and CDR2 YFSETQ. The CDR3 length is 11 residues. The germline V and J ends were trimmed by 4 bases and 10 bases, with 9 bases remaining between them.

V is TRBV11-2 and J is TRBJ2-5, with 9 bases aligning to TRBD1. The V gene end was trimmed by 5 bases and the J gene end by 5 bases; junction bases not matched to a gene: 9. The CDR3 extends over 15 amino acids. Germline-derived CDR1 and CDR2 are SGHAT and FQNNGV. CDR3 protein: CASSPFTGGGETQYF. In DNA form, the CDR3 reads TGTGCCAGCAGCCCTTTCACAGGGGGCGGGGAGACCCAGTACTTC.

The V and J genes are TRBV11-3 and TRBJ2-3, with 7 bases that match TRBD2. With 0 bases clipped from V and 5 bases from J, the junction kept 8 bases outside the gene matches. The CDR3 is 16 residues long. Germline CDR1 and CDR2: SGHNT and YENEEA. DNA for the CDR3: TGTGCCAGCAGCTTAGATGGGCTAGCGGAAATAGATACGCAGTATTTT. Translation: CASSLDGLAEIDTQYF. Based on the CDR3 plus reference TRBV11-3 and TRBJ2-3, the full variable domain is EAGVVQSPRYKIIEKKQPVAFWCNPISGHNTLYWYLQNLGQGPELLIRYENEEAVDDSQLPKDRFSAERLKGVDSTLKIQPAELGDSAVYLCASSLDGLAEIDTQYFGPGTRLTVL.

The chain employs TRBV7-8 and TRBJ1-1; no clear D gene. V was clipped by 0 bases and J by 0 bases, with 8 bases between them. CDR1 is SGHVS, CDR2 FQNEAQ, per germline. This CDR3 contains 15 residues. CDR3 DNA sequence: TGTGCCAGCAGCTTAGCGCCCAGGATGAACACTGAAGCTTTCTTT. As protein: CASSLAPRMNTEAFF.